Listed below are T cell receptor beta chains from one sample, sequenced in a study of shared clonotypes between healthy human individuals. The assay was immunoSEQ multiplex PCR, and TCRdb's table has in-frame clones only and misses some. Among hundreds of thousands of clones listed, roughly nine tenths were seen once. The sequenced sample was naive CD8+ T cells sorted from blood. Every receptor here comes from a man aged 30 to 39 in good health. CDR3s include the opening cysteine and the closing phenylalanine or tryptophan. Each record gives: CDR3 DNA, CDR3 protein, D gene, J gene, clone size, V gene. A D gene is named only where the DNA matches it firmly. Only some rows state a clone size, as once, few, many or a class for expanded clones.

CDR3nt: TGCGCCAGCAGCCAAGATAGGACAGGCACCGGGGAGCTGTTTTTT
CDR3aa: CASSQDRTGTGELFF
d_gene: TRBD1
j_gene: TRBJ2-2
abundance: .
v_gene: TRBV4-3

CDR3nt: TGTGCCAGCAGTTTATATTCGATGAATGAGCAGTTCTTC
CDR3aa: CASSLYSMNEQFF
d_gene: .
j_gene: TRBJ2-1
abundance: .
v_gene: TRBV27

CDR3nt: TGCGCCAGCAGCCAATGGGGACTTTCGAGCAATCAGCCCCAGCATTTT
CDR3aa: CASSQWGLSSNQPQHF
d_gene: .
j_gene: TRBJ1-5
abundance: .
v_gene: TRBV4-1

CDR3nt: TGCGCCAGCAGCTCGGCTCAGGGGTGGGGGCAGTTCTTC
CDR3aa: CASSSAQGWGQFF
d_gene: .
j_gene: TRBJ2-1
abundance: .
v_gene: TRBV5-1

CDR3nt: TGTGCCAGCAGTCCCAAGCGGGAGGGCCTCTACGAGCAGTACTTC
CDR3aa: CASSPKREGLYEQYF
d_gene: TRBD2
j_gene: TRBJ2-7
abundance: .
v_gene: TRBV27

CDR3nt: TGTGCCAGCAGCCCCGGGGGAGCCGCCGGGGAGCTGTTTTTT
CDR3aa: CASSPGGAAGELFF
d_gene: .
j_gene: TRBJ2-2
abundance: .
v_gene: TRBV5-6

CDR3nt: TGTGCCAGCAGTGATAAGGCTAGCGGACCAGGCTACAATGAGCAGTTCTTC
CDR3aa: CASSDKASGPGYNEQFF
d_gene: TRBD2
j_gene: TRBJ2-1
abundance: .
v_gene: TRBV2

CDR3nt: TGTGCCAGCAGCGAAATCGCGATTAGTGGGACCGTTACCTACGAGCAGTACTTC
CDR3aa: CASSEIAISGTVTYEQYF
d_gene: .
j_gene: TRBJ2-7
abundance: .
v_gene: TRBV7-8

CDR3nt: TGTGCCAGCAGCCATGACAGGGGCTCCTACAATGAGCAGTTCTTC
CDR3aa: CASSHDRGSYNEQFF
d_gene: TRBD1
j_gene: TRBJ2-1
abundance: .
v_gene: TRBV14

CDR3nt: TGTGCCAGCAGTTTCCTGCCTAGCGACCCGAACACCGGGGAGCTGTTTTTT
CDR3aa: CASSFLPSDPNTGELFF
d_gene: .
j_gene: TRBJ2-2
abundance: .
v_gene: TRBV27

CDR3nt: TGTGCCAGCATCCGACAAGAGACCCAGTACTTC
CDR3aa: CASIRQETQYF
d_gene: .
j_gene: TRBJ2-5
abundance: .
v_gene: TRBV21-1

CDR3nt: TGTGCCAGCAGCCAAGACGGGCCGCGTGAGCAGTTCTTC
CDR3aa: CASSQDGPREQFF
d_gene: .
j_gene: TRBJ2-1
abundance: .
v_gene: TRBV4-2

CDR3nt: TGTGCCAGCAGCCCCGGACAGGGGGGATACAATGAGCAGTTCTTC
CDR3aa: CASSPGQGGYNEQFF
d_gene: TRBD1
j_gene: TRBJ2-1
abundance: .
v_gene: TRBV11-2

CDR3nt: TGTGCCAGCAGTCCCTTCACGCGGAACACTGAAGCTTTCTTT
CDR3aa: CASSPFTRNTEAFF
d_gene: .
j_gene: TRBJ1-1
abundance: .
v_gene: TRBV28

CDR3nt: TGCGCCAGCAGCATTAGCGGAGCTATTCAAGAGACCCAGTACTTC
CDR3aa: CASSISGAIQETQYF
d_gene: .
j_gene: TRBJ2-5
abundance: .
v_gene: TRBV5-1

CDR3nt: TGTGCCAGCAGCTTAGCGGGAGGATCCTACGAGCAGTACTTC
CDR3aa: CASSLAGGSYEQYF
d_gene: TRBD2
j_gene: TRBJ2-7
abundance: .
v_gene: TRBV11-2

CDR3nt: TGCGCCAGCAGCCTCAACTCGTTCGGAAATGGCTACACCTTC
CDR3aa: CASSLNSFGNGYTF
d_gene: .
j_gene: TRBJ1-2
abundance: once
v_gene: TRBV4-1

CDR3nt: TGCAGCGTTGAAGCCCCCAACTCCTACGAGCAGTACTTC
CDR3aa: CSVEAPNSYEQYF
d_gene: .
j_gene: TRBJ2-7
abundance: .
v_gene: TRBV29-1

CDR3nt: TGTGCCAGCAGCACGTGGTGGGGAGAGACCCAGTACTTC
CDR3aa: CASSTWWGETQYF
d_gene: .
j_gene: TRBJ2-5
abundance: .
v_gene: TRBV5-5

CDR3nt: TGTGCCAGCAGTTACGAGAGGAATGAGCAGTTCTTC
CDR3aa: CASSYERNEQFF
d_gene: .
j_gene: TRBJ2-1
abundance: .
v_gene: TRBV6-6

CDR3nt: TGTGCCAGTAGGGTCAAGCTGGGGGGTACCTACGAGCAGTACTTC
CDR3aa: CASRVKLGGTYEQYF
d_gene: .
j_gene: TRBJ2-7
abundance: .
v_gene: TRBV19

CDR3nt: TGTGCCAGCAGCATTACCCGACTAGCGGCCACCGGGGAGCTGTTTTTT
CDR3aa: CASSITRLAATGELFF
d_gene: TRBD2
j_gene: TRBJ2-2
abundance: once
v_gene: TRBV13

CDR3nt: TGTGCCAGCGGTTCCGGACAGGGTCGAGATACGCAGTATTTT
CDR3aa: CASGSGQGRDTQYF
d_gene: TRBD1
j_gene: TRBJ2-3
abundance: .
v_gene: TRBV9

CDR3nt: TGTGCCAGCAGCTTAGAGTCAGGCGGGAGGGCGCGCACCGGGGAGCTGTTTTTT
CDR3aa: CASSLESGGRARTGELFF
d_gene: TRBD2
j_gene: TRBJ2-2
abundance: .
v_gene: TRBV11-2

CDR3nt: TGTGCCAGCAGGCGCGGACAGGGGGCGGCTGGCTACACCTTC
CDR3aa: CASRRGQGAAGYTF
d_gene: TRBD1
j_gene: TRBJ1-2
abundance: .
v_gene: TRBV2